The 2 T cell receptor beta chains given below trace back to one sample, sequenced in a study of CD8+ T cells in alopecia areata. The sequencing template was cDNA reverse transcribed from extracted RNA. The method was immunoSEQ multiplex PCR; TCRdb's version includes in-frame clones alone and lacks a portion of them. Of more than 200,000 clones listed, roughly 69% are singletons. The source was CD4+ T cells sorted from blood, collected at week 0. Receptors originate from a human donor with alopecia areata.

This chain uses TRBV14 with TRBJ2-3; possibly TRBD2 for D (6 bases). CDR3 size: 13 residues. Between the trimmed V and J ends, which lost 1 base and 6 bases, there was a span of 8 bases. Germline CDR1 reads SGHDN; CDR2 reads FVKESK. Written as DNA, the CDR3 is TGTGCCAGCAGCCAAGGGAGGGAGGATACGCAGTATTTT. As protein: CASSQGREDTQYF.

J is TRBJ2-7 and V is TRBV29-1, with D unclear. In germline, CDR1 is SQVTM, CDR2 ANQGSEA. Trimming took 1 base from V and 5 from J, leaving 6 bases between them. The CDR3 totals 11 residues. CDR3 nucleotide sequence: TGCAGCGTTGAAGGAAGGGACGAGCAGTACTTC. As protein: CSVEGRDEQYF.